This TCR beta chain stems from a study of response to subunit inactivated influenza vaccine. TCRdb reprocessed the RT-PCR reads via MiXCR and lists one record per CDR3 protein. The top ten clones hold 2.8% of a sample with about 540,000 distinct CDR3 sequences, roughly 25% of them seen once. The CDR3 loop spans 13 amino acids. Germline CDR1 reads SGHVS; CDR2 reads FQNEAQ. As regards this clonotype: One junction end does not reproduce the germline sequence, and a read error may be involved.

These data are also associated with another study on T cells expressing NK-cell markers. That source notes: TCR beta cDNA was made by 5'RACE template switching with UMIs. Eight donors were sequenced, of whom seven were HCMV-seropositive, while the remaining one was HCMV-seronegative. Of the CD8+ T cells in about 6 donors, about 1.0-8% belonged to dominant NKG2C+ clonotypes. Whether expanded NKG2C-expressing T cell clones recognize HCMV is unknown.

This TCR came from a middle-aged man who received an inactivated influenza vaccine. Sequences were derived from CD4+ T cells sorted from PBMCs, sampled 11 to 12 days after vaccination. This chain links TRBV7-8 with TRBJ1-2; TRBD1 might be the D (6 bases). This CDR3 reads CASSLGSGGVPFF. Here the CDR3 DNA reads TGTGCCAGCAGCTTGGGATCGGGGGGCGTGCCGTTCTTC.